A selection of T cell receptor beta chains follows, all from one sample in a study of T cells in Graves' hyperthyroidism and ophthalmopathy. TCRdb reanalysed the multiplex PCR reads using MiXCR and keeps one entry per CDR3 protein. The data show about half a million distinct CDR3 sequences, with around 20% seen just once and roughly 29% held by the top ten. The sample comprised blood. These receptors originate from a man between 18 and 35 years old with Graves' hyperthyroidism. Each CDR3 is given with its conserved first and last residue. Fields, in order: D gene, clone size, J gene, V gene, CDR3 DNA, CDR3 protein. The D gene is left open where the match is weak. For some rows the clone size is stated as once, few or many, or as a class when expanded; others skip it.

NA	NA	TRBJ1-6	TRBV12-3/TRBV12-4	TGTGCCAGCGGTGGGGACGGTCATAATTCACCCCTCCACTTT	CASGGDGHNSPLHF
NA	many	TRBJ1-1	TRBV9	TGTGCCAGCAGCCTAGCCCCAGGACAGCAGGCTTTCTTT	CASSLAPGQQAFF
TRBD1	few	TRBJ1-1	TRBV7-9	TGTGCCAGCAGTACAGGGGGCATTGAAGCTTTCTTT	CASSTGGIEAFF
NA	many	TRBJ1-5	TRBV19	TGTGCCAGTAGCCCCGACAGGCTCCAGCCCCAGCATTTT	CASSPDRLQPQHF
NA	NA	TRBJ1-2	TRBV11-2	TGTGCCAGCGCCGTTCACTATGGCTACACCTTC	CASAVHYGYTF
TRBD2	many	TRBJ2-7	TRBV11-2	TGTGCCAGCAGCTCCAGCGGGGGGTTCTACGAGCAGTACTTC	CASSSSGGFYEQYF
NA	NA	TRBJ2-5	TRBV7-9	TGTGCCAGCAGCCCCCGGGGTATCCAAGAGACCCAGTACTTC	CASSPRGIQETQYF
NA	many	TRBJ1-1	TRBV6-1	TGTGCCACCCTGGGGGCTGGTGAAGCTTTCTTT	CATLGAGEAFF
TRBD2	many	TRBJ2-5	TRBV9	TGTGCCAGCAGCCCCACAACGGGGGGAGAGACCCAGTACTTC	CASSPTTGGETQYF
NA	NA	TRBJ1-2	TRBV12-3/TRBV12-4	TGTGCCAGCAGTTTAGAGGGCGGCATCCTTAACTATGGTTACACCTTC	CASSLEGGILNYGYTF
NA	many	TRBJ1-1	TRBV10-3	TGTGCCATCAGTGAGTACCAGCCGGTGAACACTGAAGCTTTCTTT	CAISEYQPVNTEAFF
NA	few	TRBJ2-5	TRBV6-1	TGTGCCAGCAGTGAAGAATTTTGGGAGACCCAGTACTTC	CASSEEFWETQYF
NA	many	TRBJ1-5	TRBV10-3	TGTGCCATCAGTGGCCGGAACAATCAGCCCCAGCATTTT	CAISGRNNQPQHF
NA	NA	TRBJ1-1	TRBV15	TGTGCCACCAGCAGAGTCGCCGAGTCTGAAGCTTTCTTT	CATSRVAESEAFF
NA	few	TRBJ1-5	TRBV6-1	TGTGCCAGCAGTGAAGCACCCGACACGACCAATCAGCCCCAGCATTTT	CASSEAPDTTNQPQHF
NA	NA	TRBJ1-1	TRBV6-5	TGTGCCAGCAGTTACTTAGAAGGGGCCACTGAAGCTTTCTTT	CASSYLEGATEAFF
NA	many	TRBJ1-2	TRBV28	TGTGCCAGCAAGACTCTGGGGCACCTGGGTGGCTACACCTTC	CASKTLGHLGGYTF
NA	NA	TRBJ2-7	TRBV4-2	TGTGCCAGCAGCCCGGCGTCCACCAGGGGAGCCGACGAGCAGTACTTC	CASSPASTRGADEQYF
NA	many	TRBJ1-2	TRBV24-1	TGTGCCACCAGTGATCTTGAACGCTACACCTTC	CATSDLERYTF
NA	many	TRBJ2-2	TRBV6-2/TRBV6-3	TGTGCCAGCAGTCCCGTGGGGGGCGGCACCGGGGAGCTGTTTTTT	CASSPVGGGTGELFF
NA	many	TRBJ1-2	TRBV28	TGTGCCAGCAGCCCAGGGCCTTATGGCTACACCTTC	CASSPGPYGYTF
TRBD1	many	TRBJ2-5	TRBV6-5	TGTGCCAGCAGTTACTTTGGTAGGGGGCAGGGGACCCAGTACTTC	CASSYFGRGQGTQYF
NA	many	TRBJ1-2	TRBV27	TGTGCCAGCAGCCCCCATGCAGGGCCCTATGGCTACACCTTC	CASSPHAGPYGYTF
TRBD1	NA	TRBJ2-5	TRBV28	TGTGCCAGCAGCCTCTTCCTGACAGGGTCGAAGACCCAGTACTTC	CASSLFLTGSKTQYF
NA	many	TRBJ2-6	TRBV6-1	TGTGCCAGCCGGACTGTAACTGGGGCCAACGTCCTGACTTTC	CASRTVTGANVLTF
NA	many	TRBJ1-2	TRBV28	TGTGCCAGCAGCTACCGCGGCTGGGTGAATGGCTACACCTTC	CASSYRGWVNGYTF
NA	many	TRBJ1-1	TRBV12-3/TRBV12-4	TGTGCCAGCAGCACTCACGGGACATCTCCAACTGAAGCTTTCTTT	CASSTHGTSPTEAFF
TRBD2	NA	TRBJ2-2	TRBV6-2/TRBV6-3	TGTGCCAGCAGTCGATCTGCCGGGACTAGCGGGGGTAGGACCGGGGAGCTGTTTTTT	CASSRSAGTSGGRTGELFF
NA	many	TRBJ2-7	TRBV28	TGTGCCAGCGGTGAGGGTTCCTACGAGCAGTACTTC	CASGEGSYEQYF
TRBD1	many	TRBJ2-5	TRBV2	TGTGCCAGCAGTATCGGGACAGGGGGCCGCCAAGAGACCCAGTACTTC	CASSIGTGGRQETQYF
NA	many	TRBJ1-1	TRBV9	TGTGCCAGCAGCACTGGGGGTAGCGCTGAAGCTTTCTTT	CASSTGGSAEAFF
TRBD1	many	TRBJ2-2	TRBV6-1	TGTGCCAGCAGTCGGGACAGGGGGAAGACCGGGGAGCTGTTTTTT	CASSRDRGKTGELFF